This passage covers 14 T cell receptor beta chains from one sample sequenced in a study of cytomegalovirus exposure and HLA in healthy donors. Profiling relied on immunoSEQ multiplex PCR, and the TCRdb table lists in-frame clones only, not all of them. The repertoire holds 150,000 to 180,000 clones, with roughly 86% as singletons. The sequencing input was PBMCs. These receptors came from a human donor in good health.

This chain connects TRBV15 to TRBJ2-3; a weak D match, TRBD1 (5 bases). CDR3 size: 16 residues. Germline V lookup: CDR1 LNHNV, CDR2 YYDKDF (reference sequence). With 1 base removed from V and 2 bases from J, the gap between germline ends came to 13 bases. The CDR3 sequence: CATSRVGRQFTDTQYF. CDR3 nucleotides: TGTGCCACCAGCAGAGTGGGGCGACAGTTCACAGATACGCAGTATTTT.

This sequence joins TRBV4-1 and TRBJ2-2; maybe TRBD1 (6 bases). The CDR3 has 13 residues. The V gene lost 4 bases and the J gene lost 4 bases, with 7 bases spanning the gap. Per the germline V gene, CDR1 is MGHRA and CDR2 is YSYEKL. The CDR3 sequence is CASSPQGTGELFF. CDR3 coding DNA: TGCGCCAGCAGCCCACAGGGCACCGGGGAGCTGTTTTTT.

The rearrangement uses TRBV29-1 and TRBJ1-2; TRBD1 aligns across 10 bases. Germline V gene data show CDR1 as SQVTM and CDR2 as ANQGSEA. The CDR3 runs to 13 residues. Unmatched junction bases numbered 8, after V lost 5 bases and J lost 8 bases. Written as DNA, the CDR3 is TGCAGCGTTCAGGCGGGACAGGGGTACGGCTACACCTTC. Protein product: CSVQAGQGYGYTF.

This chain links TRBV11-2 with TRBJ2-1; D not resolved. The V gene's germline CDR1 is SGHAT and CDR2 FQNNGV. There are 13 residues in the CDR3. Trimming took 0 bases from V and 6 from J, leaving 6 bases between them. Here the CDR3 reads CASSLEDFNEQFF. CDR3 DNA: TGTGCCAGCAGCTTAGAAGACTTCAATGAGCAGTTCTTC. The whole variable domain, remainder taken from reference TRBV11-2 and TRBJ2-1, is EAGVAQSPRYKIIEKRQSVAFWCNPISGHATLYWYQQILGQGPKLLIQFQNNGVVDDSQLPKDRFSAERLKGVDSTLKIQPAKLEDSAVYLCASSLEDFNEQFFGPGTRLTVL.

This clone was detected once. This chain links TRBV5-6 with TRBJ1-1, with D perhaps TRBD1 (5 bases). The germline gives CDR1 SGHDT, CDR2 YYEEEE. V lost 0 bases to trimming and J lost 3 bases, with 12 bases between them. The CDR3 consists of 15 residues. The CDR3 DNA reads as TGTGCCAGCAGCTTGGGGGCGGGGCTGCACACTGAAGCTTTCTTT. Protein: CASSLGAGLHTEAFF.

The V call is TRBV7-8, the J call TRBJ2-2; 9 nucleotides line up with TRBD2. J lost 6 bases, V lost 1 base, and 6 bases had no gene match. CDR1 SGHVS and CDR2 FQNEAQ come from the germline V gene. The CDR3 covers 16 residues. CDR3 region: CASSLVHAGGAGELFF. CDR3 coding DNA: TGTGCCAGCAGCTTAGTTCACGCGGGGGGGGCCGGGGAGCTGTTTTTT.

In DNA form, the CDR3 reads TGTGCCAGCAGCGTAGGTGCTAGCGGCTCCTACGAGCAGTACTTC. Its translation: CASSVGASGSYEQYF. This rearrangement joins TRBV9 to TRBJ2-7; TRBD2 aligns across 7 bases. The CDR3 covers 15 residues. The V and J ends lost 0 bases and 0 bases, in that order; junction bases with no gene match: 3. Germline values: CDR1 SGDLS, CDR2 YYNGEE.

J is TRBJ2-3 and V is TRBV15, with TRBD1 identical over 12 bases. The CDR3 covers 16 residues. J lost 6 bases, V lost 0 bases, and 4 bases had no gene match. CDR1 is LNHNV and CDR2 is YYDKDF in the germline V gene (reference sequence). For the CDR3, the DNA is TGTGCCACCAGCAGAGAAGGGACAGGGGGCGCGGATACGCAGTATTTT. Translating it yields CATSREGTGGADTQYF.

V usage is TRBV7-9 and J usage is TRBJ2-7; TRBD1 agrees at 8 bases. CDR1 is SEHNR and CDR2 is FQNEAQ in the germline V gene (reference sequence). With 5 bases clipped from V and 3 bases from J, the junction kept 15 bases outside the gene matches. The CDR3 spans 17 residues. This chain's CDR3 is CASSPPWTGHTLYEQYF. DNA for the CDR3: TGTGCCAGCAGCCCCCCCTGGACAGGGCATACTCTCTACGAGCAGTACTTC.

This chain links TRBV19 with TRBJ2-7, with 9 bases identical to TRBD1. The CDR3 is made up of 14 amino acids. V was pared by 0 bases and J by 3 bases, with 0 bases of the junction left unmatched. Germline assignment: CDR1 LNHDA and CDR2 SQIVND (reference sequence). The CDR3: CASSIEGQGYEQYF. CDR3 DNA: TGTGCCAGTAGTATAGAGGGACAGGGCTACGAGCAGTACTTC.

The V gene is TRBV29-1, the J gene TRBJ2-2; 9 bases agree with TRBD1. The CDR3 totals 14 residues. Germline trimming cut 5 bases from V and 3 bases from J; bases unmatched to any gene: 4. Germline V gene lookup returns CDR1 SQVTM and CDR2 ANQGSEA. The CDR3 sequence: CSVSRTGDTGELFF. CDR3 DNA sequence: TGCAGCGTTTCAAGGACAGGGGACACCGGGGAGCTGTTTTTT.

J is TRBJ1-4 and V is TRBV19, with 8 bases aligning to TRBD1. CDR1 and CDR2 (germline): LNHDA, SQIVND (reference sequence). This CDR3 region has 15 residues. Trimming cost V 3 bases and J 8 bases; bases outside gene matches: 8. CDR3 loop: CASSISGTGGEKLFF. For the CDR3, the DNA is TGTGCCAGTAGTATCTCCGGGACAGGCGGAGAAAAACTGTTTTTT.

On this clone: A junction end diverges from the germline sequence, so it may reflect a read error. The chain combines TRBV7-7 with TRBJ2-5; 7 nucleotides agree with TRBD1. Germline CDR1 SSHAT, CDR2 FNYEAQ (reference sequence). There are 16 residues in the CDR3. The CDR3 sequence: CASSPRSAGGLETQYF. CDR3 DNA: TGTGCTAGCAGCCCCCGAAGCGCAGGGGGTTTGGAGACCCAGTACTTC.

The V call is TRBV29-1, the J call TRBJ2-7; no definite D call. The length of the CDR3 is 12 residues. Germline V gene sequence: CDR1 SQVTM, CDR2 ANQGSEA. V lost 4 bases, J lost 9 bases, and 16 bases lay in between. CDR3 region: CSVVQEDGWQYF. CDR3 in DNA: TGCAGCGTTGTGCAGGAAGATGGGTGGCAGTACTTC.